A single sample is the source of the 11 T cell receptor beta chains below, sequenced in a study of T-cell memory formation after mild COVID-19. MiXCR, run by TCRdb on the 5' RACE reads, gives a single entry per CDR3 protein. The repertoire includes about 610,000 distinct CDR3 sequences, roughly a sixth of them detected once, and about 7.5% sits in the top ten. The sample taken for sequencing was PBMCs or a T cell subset sorted from them (not recorded which). All receptors come from an adult woman who had mild COVID-19 (a few samples of this study predate the infection). Cell type and time point are not known.

V usage is TRBV11-2 and J usage is TRBJ2-3; D call uncertain. This CDR3 is built from 16 residues. V dropped 0 bases and J dropped 2 bases, with 12 bases sitting between them. From germline, CDR1 is SGHAT and CDR2 FQNNGV. CDR3 bases: TGTGCCAGCAGCTTAGATCTGGGCAGAAACACAGATACGCAGTATTTT. It codes for CASSLDLGRNTDTQYF.

The chain combines TRBV7-2 with TRBJ1-6, with 7 bases that match TRBD1. This CDR3 is built from 15 residues. Trimming removed 5 bases from V and 2 bases from J; junction bases left unmatched: 3. Germline CDR1 reads SGHTA; CDR2 reads FQGNSA. CDR3 bases: TGTGCCAGCAGCAAGCAGGGGGCCTATAATTCACCCCTCCACTTT. This sequence encodes CASSKQGAYNSPLHF.

V and J are TRBV11-2 and TRBJ2-2; the match to TRBD1 covers 7 bases. With V trimmed by 3 bases and J by 6 bases, 4 bases remained unmatched. This CDR3 contains 14 residues. CDR1 is SGHAT, CDR2 FQNNGV, per germline. The CDR3 region is CASSFDRVPGELFF. The CDR3 coding sequence is TGTGCCAGCAGCTTCGACAGGGTACCCGGGGAGCTGTTTTTT.

In its sample, this clonotype was seen a few times. V gene TRBV24-1 combines with J gene TRBJ2-1; no clear D gene. The CDR3 runs 15 residues. Trimming took off 6 bases at V and 4 bases at J, with 15 bases between the two ends. The V gene's germline CDR1 is KGHDR and CDR2 SFDVKD. This chain's CDR3 is CATSKGVIRYNEQFF. CDR3 nucleotides: TGTGCCACCAGTAAAGGAGTTATCCGTTACAATGAGCAGTTCTTC.

This clonotype was observed a handful of times. J is TRBJ1-1 and V is TRBV18; D uncertain. This CDR3 region has 15 residues. The V gene lost 3 bases and the J gene lost 0 bases, with 11 bases spanning the gap. CDR1 KGHSH and CDR2 LQKENI come from the germline V gene. For the CDR3, the DNA is TGTGCCAGCTCACCCCAAGTAATCTTGAACACTGAAGCTTTCTTT. This encodes CASSPQVILNTEAFF.

This clonotype was seen more than once but under ten times. The V gene is TRBV6-2 or TRBV6-3, the J gene TRBJ2-2; D gene unclear. V was trimmed by 4 bases and J by 9 bases, leaving 15 bases between them. The CDR3 is 14 amino acids. Germline V gene sequence: CDR1 MNHEY, CDR2 SVGEGT. The CDR3 here is CASSSDPWARELFF. The CDR3, as DNA: TGTGCCAGCAGTTCGGACCCCTGGGCCCGGGAGCTGTTTTTT.

This clonotype was seen repeatedly, ten times or more. The rearrangement joins TRBV5-1 to TRBJ2-1; TRBD2 aligns across 8 bases. CDR3 size: 15 residues. J lost 6 bases, V lost 3 bases, and 8 bases had no gene match. The germline CDR1 and CDR2 sequences are SGHRS and YFSETQ. The CDR3 coding sequence is TGCGCCAGCAGCTACAGAGCGGGAGTCCGCAATGAGCAGTTCTTC. Its protein is CASSYRAGVRNEQFF.

This chain uses TRBV3-1 with TRBJ2-2, with 7 bases lining up with TRBD1. The germline CDR1 and CDR2 sequences are LGHDT and YNNKEL (reference sequence). This CDR3 contains 16 residues. V trimming: 4 bases; J trimming: 2 bases; junction bases outside the gene matches: 7. This chain's CDR3 is CASSLGTATNTGELFF. The DNA for the CDR3 is TGTGCCAGCAGCCTCGGGACAGCAACTAACACCGGGGAGCTGTTTTTT.

The V gene is TRBV7-2, the J gene TRBJ1-1, with a possible D match to TRBD1 (6 bases). The CDR3 is made up of 15 amino acids. V lost 4 bases to trimming and J lost 7 bases, with 19 bases between them. CDR1 is SGHTA and CDR2 is FQGNSA in the germline V gene. The CDR3 loop is CASSSGAGWSDEAFF. The DNA of the CDR3 is TGTGCCAGCAGCTCGGGGGCAGGGTGGAGCGATGAAGCTTTCTTT.

This clonotype was picked up many times. For the CDR3, the DNA is TGCGCCAGCAGCTCCCTCAGCACAGATACGCAGTATTTT. This codes for CASSSLSTDTQYF. The chain has TRBV5-1 and TRBJ2-3; D gene ambiguous. Trimming took off 3 bases at V and 0 bases at J, with 5 bases between the two ends. CDR1 SGHRS and CDR2 YFSETQ come from the germline V gene. This CDR3 has 13 amino acids.

This clonotype has only a few counts. The chain is built from TRBV12-3 or TRBV12-4 and TRBJ1-2; TRBD1 is a possible D gene (5 bases). This CDR3 has 12 amino acids. Trimming took off 5 bases at V and 5 bases at J, with 9 bases between the two ends. CDR3 DNA sequence: TGTGCCAGCAGTAACTCAGGGTATGGCTACACCTTC. Its protein is CASSNSGYGYTF.